This TCR beta chain is from a study of response to subunit inactivated influenza vaccine (dated by TCRdb to the late 2010s). Study-level background: Deep quantitative T cell receptor repertoire profiling was used in the study to track responses to a trivalent subunit inactivated influenza vaccine. Study-wide conclusions, independent of this receptor: It was suggested by the authors that each seasonal influenza vaccination may recruit only a limited number of new T cells.

To prepare the library, RT-PCR was applied. Sequencing took place on an Illumina HiSeq 2500. Using fastp trimming at Q25 and MiXCR clonotype assembly, TCRdb reanalyzed the public sequencing data and kept in-frame beta chains. Each CDR3 protein appears once, grouped with its most common genes and DNA. This sample is represented by around 790,000 distinct CDR3 sequences; about 20% of them were singletons. Jointly, the top ten make up 10% of the sample. This clonotype showed up just once. Its antigen remains undetermined. No base quality information exists; no much larger clone differs at one position. A lone read is weak support. This TCR was recovered from a man between 50 and 59 years old who received an inactivated influenza vaccine. Donor details come from another sample of the same person, matched by shared clones. The material sequenced was PBMCs from blood, taken roughly 5 days after vaccination.

The sequence in DNA is TGCGCCAGCAGCTTGGCTGTCAGGGGGCTCGAGCAGTACTTC. Its protein is CASSLAVRGLEQYF. This chain is built from TRBV5-1 and TRBJ2-7, and 8 junctional nucleotides match TRBD1. Per the germline V gene, SGHRS is the CDR1 and YFSETQ is the CDR2. From its cysteine to its phenylalanine, the CDR3 spans 14 amino acids. The DNA shown is the 42-base CDR3, in frame from base 1. Trimming leaves V shorter by 0 bases and J shorter by 6 bases, with the junction holding 5 bases beyond the gene matches. The entire variable domain, with the stretches around the CDR3 drawn from the reference TRBV5-1 and TRBJ2-7 proteins, is KAGVTQTPRYLIKTRGQQVTLSCSPISGHRSVSWYQQTPGQGLQFLFEYFSETQRNKGNFPGRFSGRQFSNSRSEMNVSTLELGDSALYLCASSLAVRGLEQYFGPGTRLTVT.